The clone carrying this T cell receptor (beta chain) was counted only a few times. The V gene end was trimmed by 4 bases and the J gene end by 6 bases; junction bases not matched to a gene: 5. Germline CDR1 MNHEY, CDR2 SVGAGI. This CDR3 has 16 amino acids. This sample stems from a study of blood T cell repertoires in COVID-19. Profiling relied on immunoSEQ multiplex PCR, and the TCRdb table lists in-frame clones only, not all of them. This sample yields about 120,000 clones, of which around 80% are seen a single time; about 6.6% belongs to the top ten. The clonotype originates from a man aged 65 to 79 with acute or convalescent COVID-19. V is TRBV6-5 and J is TRBJ1-6, with 11 bases fitting TRBD1. The specimen sequenced was peripheral blood. CDR3 amino acids: CASSFLGQGVNSPLHF. Here the CDR3 DNA reads TGTGCCAGCAGTTTTCTGGGACAGGGGGTTAATTCACCCCTCCACTTT.